Below are 5 T cell receptor beta chains sequenced from a single sample in a study of cytomegalovirus exposure and HLA in healthy donors. The PCR used 60 Vbeta and 13 Jbeta primers. Here immunoSEQ multiplex PCR was the method, and the copy in TCRdb shows in-frame clones only, minus some. The repertoire consists of some 130,000 clones, with about four fifths occurring once and the leading ten covering less than 1.5%. Sequenced material: PBMCs. The source of these receptors is a male donor in good health and CMV-seropositive.

The chain employs TRBV5-1 and TRBJ1-2; 7 bases align to TRBD1. With V trimmed by 2 bases and J by 4 bases, 5 bases remained unmatched. This CDR3 comprises 14 residues. Looked up from germline, CDR1 is SGHRS and CDR2 is YFSETQ. Written as DNA, the CDR3 is TGCGCCAGCAGCTTAGGGACAGAGGGCTATGGCTACACCTTC. Protein product: CASSLGTEGYGYTF.

The sample holds a few counts of this clone. This CDR3 reads CASSFSVLNYGYTF. In nucleotides, the CDR3 is TGTGCCAGCAGTTTCTCCGTCTTGAACTATGGCTACACCTTC. This sequence joins TRBV27 and TRBJ1-2; D ambiguous. Trimming left V 3 bases short and J 2 bases short, with 10 bases between. There are 14 residues in the CDR3. Germline-derived CDR1 and CDR2 are MNHEY and SMNVEV (reference sequence).

This sequence joins TRBV7-9 and TRBJ2-5; 7 nucleotides match TRBD2. Germline V gene sequence: CDR1 SEHNR, CDR2 FQNEAQ (reference sequence). CDR3 length: 14 amino acids. Losses at the gene ends were 5 bases for V and 0 bases for J; bases not matched to a gene: 3. CDR3 residues: CASSRGDYQETQYF. As DNA, the CDR3 is TGTGCCAGCAGCCGGGGGGACTACCAAGAGACCCAGTACTTC.

The chain couples TRBV28 to TRBJ1-5; a weak D match, TRBD1 (5 bases). The CDR3 runs 14 residues. Germline CDR1 MDHEN, CDR2 SYDVKM. Trimming took 3 bases from V and 5 from J, leaving 11 bases between them. The CDR3 region is CASSLQVRDQPQHF. The CDR3 DNA reads TGTGCCAGCAGTTTGCAGGTCAGGGATCAGCCCCAGCATTTT.

The rearrangement uses TRBV4-1 and TRBJ2-7; 8 bases are a match to TRBD1. The CDR3 runs 17 residues. V lost 1 base, J lost 5 bases, and 13 bases stayed unmatched. Germline CDR1 and CDR2: MGHRA and YSYEKL. This CDR3 reads CASSQGVFRTGTNEQYF. CDR3 nucleotides: TGCGCCAGCAGCCAAGGCGTTTTCCGGACAGGGACCAACGAGCAGTACTTC.